Below, one T cell receptor (beta chain) is given with its context. This record belongs to a study of blood T cell repertoires in COVID-19. Whole-study context: Sites across the United States, Italy and Spain contributed samples from acute and convalescent COVID-19. T cells, B-cell-depleted T cells, or PBMCs supplied cDNA or gDNA.

V lost 2 bases to trimming and J lost 7 bases, with 9 bases between them. The CDR3 covers 13 residues. Per the original methods: Nucleated cell counts were estimated from reference gene primer amplification. Measured with immunoSEQ multiplex PCR; TCRdb has only the in-frame clones, and not every one. Clonal size and the V and J genes are those of that table, whereas D and trimming came from the DNA. This table has fewer than 75,000 clones, roughly 82% appearing once. The sequenced sample consisted of peripheral blood. The TCR was taken from a human donor in a cohort sampled during active COVID-19. The rearrangement joins TRBV12-3 or TRBV12-4 to TRBJ1-5; D remains unclear. The CDR3 DNA is TGTGCCAGCAGTTTAAAACGGGAACAGCCCCAGCATTTT. As protein: CASSLKREQPQHF.